Each of the 18 T cell receptor beta chains below was sequenced from the same sample in a study of blood T cells in healthy people across ages. A J-beta primer mix and a sample-barcoded 5' primer were used in a second PCR of about 7 to 12 cycles. TCRdb re-called the 5' RACE reads with MiXCR, one entry per CDR3 protein. The sample lists around 710,000 distinct CDR3 sequences; roughly 47% were seen once. Sequencing was done on a sample of blood. These receptors were obtained from a woman in her sixties in good health.

The J gene is TRBJ1-2, the V gene TRBV4-1, with D perhaps matching TRBD1 (5 bases). Germline lookup yields CDR1 MGHRA and CDR2 YSYEKL. This CDR3 has 15 residues. V lost 2 bases and J lost 0, with 10 bases in between. The CDR3 DNA sequence: TGCGCCAGCAGCCAAAGGGACGGCTCTAACTATGGCTACACCTTC. The encoded protein is CASSQRDGSNYGYTF.

This clonotype was seen at least ten times. The CDR3 reads CSVGQGRSGAKNIQYF. The CDR3 nucleotides read TGCAGCGTTGGGCAGGGCCGAAGCGGAGCCAAAAACATTCAGTACTTC. V and J are TRBV29-1 and TRBJ2-4; TRBD1 or TRBD2 may be the D gene (5 bases each). The CDR3 extends over 16 amino acids. Germline values: CDR1 SQVTM, CDR2 ANQGSEA. Trimming removed 4 bases at V and 0 bases at J, with 16 bases between.

This clonotype was picked up a small number of times. The chain recombines TRBV28 with TRBJ2-6; no clear D. V lost 8 bases and J lost 9, with 11 bases in between. Per the germline V gene, CDR1 is MDHEN and CDR2 is SYDVKM. The CDR3 sequence is 12 residues long. CDR3 DNA: TGTGCCAGCCAAGGGTGGGACAACGTCCTGACTTTC. It codes for CASQGWDNVLTF.

At least ten counts were recorded for this clonotype. The V call is TRBV7-2, the J call TRBJ2-3, with TRBD2 identical over 9 bases. CDR1 is SGHTA and CDR2 is FQGNSA in the germline V gene. V shed 5 bases and J 2 bases; nucleotides not matched to a gene: 14. There are 18 residues in the CDR3. This CDR3 is CASSTPPGTSSSTDTQYF. CDR3 nucleotide sequence: TGTGCCAGCAGCACCCCCCCCGGGACTAGCAGCTCCACAGATACGCAGTATTTT.

In its sample, this clonotype was seen a few times. The V gene is TRBV10-3, the J gene TRBJ1-2; D uncertain. Trimming pared 0 bases from V and 7 bases from J, leaving 18 bases between. Germline loops: CDR1 ENHRY, CDR2 SYGVKD. The CDR3 length is 16 residues. DNA for the CDR3: TGTGCCATCAGTGAGTCGATGGGCAGCGCCTCTTCTGGCTACACCTTC. This encodes CAISESMGSASSGYTF.

This clonotype was recorded a few times. The gene calls are TRBV7-2 and TRBJ1-2; 10 bases line up with TRBD1. The CDR3 extends over 15 amino acids. Germline loops: CDR1 SGHTA, CDR2 FQGNSA. V lost 4 bases to trimming and J lost 4 bases; unmatched junction nucleotides: 6. This CDR3 reads CASSSLGQGTYGYTF. The DNA of the CDR3 is TGTGCCAGCAGCTCTTTGGGACAGGGGACCTATGGCTACACCTTC.

This clonotype has more than one count but fewer than ten. V usage is TRBV10-1 and J usage is TRBJ2-3; TRBD2 agrees at 15 bases. Per the germline V gene, CDR1 is WNHNN and CDR2 is SYGVQD (reference sequence). This CDR3 region has 16 residues. V lost 4 bases to trimming and J lost 5 bases; unmatched junction nucleotides: 4. CDR3 in DNA: TGCGCCAGCAGTGGGACTAGCGGGGGGGCCTTAGATACGCAGTATTTT. Encoded protein: CASSGTSGGALDTQYF.

The sample holds a few counts of this clonotype. The J gene is TRBJ2-1, the V gene TRBV28; 9 nucleotides agree with TRBD1. Germline assignment: CDR1 MDHEN and CDR2 SYDVKM. V dropped 4 bases and J dropped 7; count of bases not matched to a gene: 8. This CDR3 is 15 amino acids long. In nucleotides, the CDR3 is TGTGCCAGCAGTTCAATCGGGACAGGGCAAAATGAGCAGTTCTTC. It codes for CASSSIGTGQNEQFF. Variable domain in full (rest from reference TRBV28 and TRBJ2-1): DVKVTQSSRYLVKRTGEKVFLECVQDMDHENMFWYRQDPGLGLRLIYFSYDVKMKEKGDIPEGYSVSREKKERFSLILESASTNQTSMYLCASSSIGTGQNEQFFGPGTRLTVL.

This rearrangement joins TRBV20-1 to TRBJ2-7; maybe TRBD2 (5 bases). CDR3 length equals 16 residues. Looked up from germline, CDR1 is DFQATT and CDR2 is SNEGSKA (reference sequence). V was shortened by 1 base and J by 2 bases, with 18 bases between the two germline ends. CDR3 residues: CSARVSGRVGAYEQYF. CDR3 nucleotide sequence: TGCAGTGCTAGAGTTTCGGGAAGGGTAGGAGCCTACGAGCAGTACTTC.

This clonotype was observed a handful of times. The rearrangement joins TRBV6-2 or TRBV6-3 to TRBJ1-2, with D possibly matching TRBD1 (5 bases). The CDR3 runs 11 residues. Germline V gene lookup returns CDR1 MNHEY and CDR2 SVGEGT. The V end lost 8 bases, the J end lost 8 bases, and 12 bases lay between the germline ends. The CDR3 sequence: CASGTAQGYTF. The CDR3 bases are TGTGCCAGCGGGACCGCCCAAGGCTACACCTTC.

V usage is TRBV12-3 or TRBV12-4 and J usage is TRBJ2-3, with TRBD2 identical over 9 bases. V lost 5 bases to trimming and J lost 4 bases; unmatched junction nucleotides: 7. There are 15 residues in the CDR3. In DNA, the CDR3 is TGTGCCAGCAGTCCCTATAGCGGGAGAGCAGATACGCAGTATTTT. Residues: CASSPYSGRADTQYF.

The table lists this clonotype with a count of one. This rearrangement joins TRBV20-1 to TRBJ2-3; 7 positions agree with TRBD2. J was trimmed by 0 bases and V by 6 bases; bases with no gene match: 3. CDR1 is DFQATT, CDR2 SNEGSKA, per germline (reference sequence). The CDR3 length is 13 residues. The CDR3 DNA sequence: TGCAGTGCACATAGCGGGAGCACAGATACGCAGTATTTT. It yields the protein CSAHSGSTDTQYF.

The gene calls are TRBV4-2 and TRBJ1-1, with D perhaps TRBD1 (5 bases). The CDR3 extends over 13 amino acids. V lost 7 bases to trimming and J lost 5 bases, with 14 bases between them. Per germline, CDR1 LGHNA and CDR2 YNFKEQ. The CDR3 is CASTRKDITEAFF. CDR3 DNA: TGTGCCAGCACACGGAAGGACATAACTGAAGCTTTCTTT.

The chain employs TRBV6-5 and TRBJ2-1; D is unresolved. This CDR3 comprises 15 residues. V gave up 0 bases and J gave up 0 bases, with 6 bases separating them. Germline values: CDR1 MNHEY, CDR2 SVGAGI. DNA of the CDR3: TGTGCCAGCAGTTACTCGCAGAGCTCCTACAATGAGCAGTTCTTC. It specifies CASSYSQSSYNEQFF.

A word on this clonotype: Given a much more abundant clone one base away, this may be a read error. This chain joins TRBV9 and TRBJ2-3; TRBD1 matches 8 bases. The CDR3 contains 18 residues. CDR1 and CDR2 (germline): SGDLS, YYNGEE. CDR3 coding DNA: TGTGCCAGCAGCACGAGACAGGGGCAGGGGGATCCCACAGGTACGCAGTATTTT. Translated: CASSTRQGQGDPTGTQYF.

This clonotype turned up a few times. The rearrangement uses TRBV2 and TRBJ2-7; no clear D gene. V lost 5 bases and J 2 bases, leaving 7 bases between the germline ends. In germline, CDR1 is SNHLY, CDR2 FYNNEI. The CDR3 has 12 residues. The CDR3 DNA follows: TGTGCCAGCAGTCCCAACCCCTACGAGCAGTACTTC. As protein: CASSPNPYEQYF. Complete variable domain (other parts from reference TRBV2 and TRBJ2-7): EPEVTQTPSHQVTQMGQEVILRCVPISNHLYFYWYRQILGQKVEFLVSFYNNEISEKSEIFDDQFSVERPDGSNFTLKIRSTKLEDSAMYFCASSPNPYEQYFGPGTRLTVT.

A few counts support this clonotype. This CDR3 reads CASSLRRSGGKYDEQFF. As DNA, the CDR3 is TGTGCCAGCAGCTTAAGGAGGAGCGGGGGGAAGTATGATGAGCAGTTCTTC. The chain is built from TRBV7-8 and TRBJ2-1, with 9 bases lining up with TRBD2. V dropped 2 bases and J dropped 8; count of bases not matched to a gene: 13. CDR1 is SGHVS and CDR2 is FQNEAQ in the germline V gene. The CDR3 covers 17 residues.

This clonotype has only a few counts. The chain recombines TRBV5-1 with TRBJ2-1, with a weak D call TRBD2 (7 bases). The CDR3 sequence is 17 residues long. V was clipped by 0 bases and J by 0 bases, with 13 bases between them. Germline-derived CDR1 and CDR2 are SGHRS and YFSETQ. The CDR3 sequence: CASSLGGGTTSYNEQFF. The CDR3 DNA reads as TGCGCCAGCAGCTTGGGGGGAGGGACAACCTCCTACAATGAGCAGTTCTTC.